This entry describes one TCR beta chain. This entry comes from a study of patients and donors after allogeneic stem cell transplantation. The CDR3 spans 13 residues. V lost 6 bases and J lost 7, with 14 bases in between. Germline V gene sequence: CDR1 KGHDR, CDR2 SFDVKD. TCRdb processed the RT-PCR reads anew with MiXCR; each CDR3 protein has one entry. The sample consists of roughly 30,000 distinct CDR3 sequences, 6.5% to 7% of them appearing once. V usage is TRBV24-1 and J usage is TRBJ2-5; no clear D gene. Sequences were obtained from blood, either unsorted or a sorted T cell fraction (not recorded which). The receptor comes from a human donor who was either an allogeneic HSCT recipient or a stem cell or donor lymphocyte infusion donor (not recorded which). It is not recorded whose cells these are; they may come from a transplant donor. For the CDR3, the DNA is TGTGCCACCAGTAACCGCGGTCCGGGGACCCAGTACTTC. Protein product: CATSNRGPGTQYF.